The rows below give T cell receptor beta chains drawn from one sample of a study of low-dose radiotherapy and immunotherapy resistance in tumors. TCRdb recomputed calls from the reads with MiXCR, one row per CDR3 protein. The sample has about 100,000 distinct CDR3 sequences; around 21% are singletons. The sequences come from PBMCs, collected after low-dose radiotherapy plus immunotherapy. These receptors were obtained from a male donor with prostate cancer. The CDR3 runs from the conserved cysteine through the conserved F or W. The D gene is left open where the match is weak.

.,TRBJ2-3,TRBV9,CASSVGTRGSTDTQYF
TRBD2,TRBJ2-3,TRBV2,CASAQTSGPGDTQYF
.,TRBJ2-7,TRBV9,CASSVGGRLYEQYF
.,TRBJ2-2,TRBV6-5,CASSYEQANTGELFF
TRBD2,TRBJ2-2,TRBV7-3,CASSLAGGPNTGELFF
.,TRBJ2-1,TRBV11-1,CASSKDGNEQFF
.,TRBJ1-2,TRBV2,CASSEAPGGYTF
.,TRBJ2-7,TRBV11-1,CASSLGRTGELYF
.,TRBJ1-6,TRBV12-5,CASGLGTDNSPLHF
TRBD2,TRBJ2-3,TRBV19,CASSIWPGGKTDTQYF
TRBD2,TRBJ2-1,TRBV12-3/TRBV12-4,CASSWSGGSHNEQFF
.,TRBJ2-7,TRBV10-3,CATQARIYVYEQYF
TRBD1,TRBJ1-2,TRBV20-1,CSVPDRGGDGYTF
.,TRBJ2-1,TRBV24-1,CATSGGGDNEQFF
TRBD2,TRBJ2-5,TRBV12-3/TRBV12-4,CASSFEGLARETQYF
TRBD2,TRBJ2-3,TRBV7-2,CASSFNLAGDLTDTQYF
TRBD2,TRBJ2-4,TRBV2,CASSEGAGVAKNIQYF
.,TRBJ2-7,TRBV7-6,CASSLRQGAVVQYF
.,TRBJ2-3,TRBV9,CASSSRGAPDTQYF
.,TRBJ2-5,TRBV27,CASSLSREETQYF
.,TRBJ2-3,TRBV9,CASSVVGGTDTQYF
.,TRBJ1-5,TRBV6-6,CASSSGGREGNQPQHF
TRBD2,TRBJ2-1,TRBV28,CASSSSLTSAKSSYNEQFF
TRBD2,TRBJ2-1,TRBV7-2,CASSYQRGGYNEQFF
.,TRBJ2-3,TRBV5-1,CASSLQFRGTDTQYF
TRBD1,TRBJ1-4,TRBV20-1,CSASPQGERSEKLFF
.,TRBJ2-3,TRBV11-1,CASSLGISTDTQYF
.,TRBJ1-6,TRBV28,CASTLHSGSSPLHF
.,TRBJ1-1,TRBV5-1,CASSPDTLNTEAFF
.,TRBJ2-7,TRBV28,CASSLGLGAPYEQYF
.,TRBJ1-2,TRBV2,CASILGGPVGGYTF
TRBD1,TRBJ2-3,TRBV5-1,CASSQAGQGAADTQYF
TRBD1,TRBJ1-1,TRBV20-1,CSAHNRDRGLNTEAFF
TRBD1,TRBJ1-2,TRBV19,CASRGTGDNYGYTF
.,TRBJ2-7,TRBV7-2,CASSLNGYEQYF
.,TRBJ2-2,TRBV27,CASSLGGSGELFF
.,TRBJ2-3,TRBV9,CASSVGAPDTQYF
.,TRBJ2-4,TRBV18,CASSPPGPRAKNIQYF
TRBD1,TRBJ1-1,TRBV7-9,CASRSQTGATEAFF
.,TRBJ1-6,TRBV12-3/TRBV12-4,CASRLTEHSPLHF
.,TRBJ2-7,TRBV10-3,CAISPFMNPRSNEQYF
TRBD1,TRBJ1-4,TRBV6-6,CASSKSGGAEKLFF
TRBD1,TRBJ2-7,TRBV6-5,CASGFGRGWTGIHEQYF
.,TRBJ2-7,TRBV7-9,CASSRRPGESEQYF
.,TRBJ2-5,TRBV29-1,CSHKGGETQYF
.,TRBJ1-1,TRBV29-1,CSVVDPRGAFF
TRBD1,TRBJ2-5,TRBV19,CASSRGQGQGETQYF
TRBD1,TRBJ2-2,TRBV6-2/TRBV6-3,CASSLRDRGDTGELFF
.,TRBJ2-1,TRBV7-9,CASSLAGGPYNEQFF
.,TRBJ2-5,TRBV9,CASSVGSRGRLETQYF
.,TRBJ2-1,TRBV20-1,CSARDTSGRTAYEQFF
.,TRBJ2-7,TRBV5-1,CASSLKEEQYF
.,TRBJ2-5,TRBV19,CASSPAGRLQETQYF
.,TRBJ2-4,TRBV5-1,CASSLVGHIQYF
TRBD1,TRBJ1-1,TRBV2,CASSGTGGLNTEAFF
.,TRBJ1-4,TRBV7-9,CASSPPGREKLFF